This entry lists 7 T cell receptor beta chains sequenced from one sample in a study of neurological immune-mediated disorders. Time point: technical triplicate 3. TCRdb independently ran MiXCR on the 5' RACE reads; one entry per CDR3 protein. The data hold about 44,000 distinct CDR3 sequences, with about a fifth observed a single time. The specimen was PBMCs. The receptors shown here come from a man in his fifties or sixties with HTLV-1-associated myelopathy (HAM/TSP).

This clonotype was recorded at least ten times. CDR3 residues: CSARKKASGTYEQYF. DNA for the CDR3: TGCAGTGCCCGAAAAAAGGCTAGCGGGACCTACGAGCAGTACTTC. The rearrangement uses TRBV20-1 and TRBJ2-7; 9 bases map to TRBD2. Trimming took 6 bases from V and 2 from J; bases not matched to a gene: 11. Germline CDR1 and CDR2: DFQATT and SNEGSKA (reference sequence). The CDR3 loop spans 15 amino acids.

This clonotype has a handful of counts. The CDR3 nucleotides are TGTGCCAGCAGAAAGCTAGCGGGACGATCCTACAATGAGCAGTTCTTC. Protein: CASRKLAGRSYNEQFF. The rearrangement uses TRBV11-2 and TRBJ2-1, with TRBD2 matching 9 bases. Trimming at V came to 6 bases and at J to 1 base, leaving 7 bases not matched to a gene. The CDR3 is made up of 16 amino acids. Germline-derived CDR1 and CDR2 are SGHAT and FQNNGV.

In this sample, this clonotype turned up many times. The CDR3 loop reads CSVGLGQGGTF. The DNA for the CDR3 is TGCAGCGTCGGTTTGGGTCAGGGAGGGACCTTC. The gene calls are TRBV29-1 and TRBJ1-2; the D gene is possibly TRBD1 (5 bases). Deletions cut 6 bases from V and 14 bases from J, with 19 bases between. Germline V gene lookup returns CDR1 SQVTM and CDR2 ANQGSEA. This CDR3 is built from 11 residues.

This clonotype was recorded many times. The chain is built from TRBV20-1 and TRBJ2-1, with a tentative D call TRBD2 (5 bases). The CDR3 is 16 residues long. Germline CDR1 is DFQATT and CDR2 is SNEGSKA (reference sequence). The CDR3 loop is CSPVPDTGRGHNEQFF. As DNA, the CDR3 is TGCAGCCCTGTCCCTGACACGGGGAGAGGCCACAATGAGCAGTTCTTC.

This clonotype was counted at least ten times. The genes are TRBV3-1 and TRBJ1-2; D uncertain. This CDR3 spans 16 amino acids. V lost 4 bases to trimming and J lost 6 bases, with 21 bases between them. CDR1 is LGHDT and CDR2 is YNNKEL in the germline V gene (reference sequence). The chain's CDR3 is CASSLRYRAGEDGYTF. The CDR3 DNA follows: TGTGCCAGCAGCCTTCGCTACCGGGCCGGAGAAGATGGCTACACCTTC.

V usage is TRBV6-2 or TRBV6-3 and J usage is TRBJ2-1, with 8 bases fitting TRBD2. This CDR3 region has 13 residues. Germline V gene sequence: CDR1 MNHEY, CDR2 SVGEGT. V was pared by 3 bases and J by 11 bases, with 6 bases of the junction left unmatched. DNA of the CDR3: TGTGCCAGCAGTTATCCAGGACTAGCCCAGCAGTTCTTC. Amino acids: CASSYPGLAQQFF.

Remarks on this clonotype: This may come from a read error, since a much larger clone is one base off. The chain joins TRBV18 to TRBJ1-5; D ambiguous. In germline, CDR1 is KGHSH, CDR2 LQKENI. The CDR3 sequence is 14 residues long. Here the CDR3 reads CAISPRQGNQPQHF. CDR3 nucleotide sequence: TGTGCCATCTCACCCCGCCAGGGCAATCAGCCCCAGCATTTT.